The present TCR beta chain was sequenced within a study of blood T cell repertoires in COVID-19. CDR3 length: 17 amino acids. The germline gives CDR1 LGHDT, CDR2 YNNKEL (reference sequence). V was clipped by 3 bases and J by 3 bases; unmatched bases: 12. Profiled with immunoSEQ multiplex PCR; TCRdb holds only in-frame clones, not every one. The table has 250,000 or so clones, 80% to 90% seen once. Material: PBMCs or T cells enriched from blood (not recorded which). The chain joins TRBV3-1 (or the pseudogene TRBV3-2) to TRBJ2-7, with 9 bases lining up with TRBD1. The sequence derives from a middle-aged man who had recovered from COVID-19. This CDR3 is CASSQRPLTGGNYEQYF. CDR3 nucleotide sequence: TGTGCCAGCAGCCAGAGACCACTGACAGGGGGAAACTACGAGCAGTACTTC.